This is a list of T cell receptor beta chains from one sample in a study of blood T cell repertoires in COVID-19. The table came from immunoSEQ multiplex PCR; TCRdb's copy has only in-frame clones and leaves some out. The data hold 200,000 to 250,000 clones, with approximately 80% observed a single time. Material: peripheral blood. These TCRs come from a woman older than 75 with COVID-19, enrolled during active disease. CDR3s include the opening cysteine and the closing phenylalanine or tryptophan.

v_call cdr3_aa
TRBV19 CASKIAGASYNEQFF
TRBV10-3 CAIRNTSGSYEQYF
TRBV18 CASSPGTGGEFF
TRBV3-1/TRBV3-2 CASRQGERIGNTIYF
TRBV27 CASSATDRVGTGELFF
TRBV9 CASSGPTGGRGGYTF
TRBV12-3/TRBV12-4 CASSFTGQETQYF
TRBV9 CASSGAGTTSREQFF
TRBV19 CASSMGSGTGVFF
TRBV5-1 CASSTWRPPYEQYF
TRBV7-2 CASSKGTGGYEQYF
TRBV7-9 CASSLFPRQGFYSNQPQHF
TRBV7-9 CASSLATVGGYGYTF
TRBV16 CASSQADRVAGQYNEQFF
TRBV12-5 CASGLAGHYEQYF
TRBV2 CAGGLLQETQYF
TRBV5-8 CASSFTGTVNYGYTF
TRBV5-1 CASSNDSYYEQYF
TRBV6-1 CASSEKGQVKAAFF
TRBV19 CASSTSQAGGIFTGGEQYF
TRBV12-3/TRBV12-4 CASTLGPNTEAFF
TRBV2 CASSLGGPLTDTQYF
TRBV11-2 CASSTDRIAEAFF
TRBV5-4 CASSTGTSVHSGANVLTF
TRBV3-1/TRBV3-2 CASSQVGRGGPYEQYF
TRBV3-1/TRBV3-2 CASSPGLADRQGQYF
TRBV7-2 CASSSHPSGTSGAGGELFF
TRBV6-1 CASSEYGAGGRNEKLFF
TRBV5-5 CASSLGPGSGGYTF
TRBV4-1 CASSQQGSTRVQYF
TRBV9 CASSVFPGTDTQYF
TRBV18 CASARSGATDTQYF
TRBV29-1 CSETSGSVNEQFF
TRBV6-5 CASRGGTASNQPQHF
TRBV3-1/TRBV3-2 CASSLGQGQNTEAFF
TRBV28 CASTQGSYEQYF
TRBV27 CASSFVGSTNSPLHF
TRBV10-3 CATKGQVEETQYF
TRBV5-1 CASNPRGGVDTEAFF
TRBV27 CASSLSRGTEAFF
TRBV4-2 CASSQDPFSGGVIYEQYF
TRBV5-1 CASAPVGTGEAFF
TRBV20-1 CSASAKPGAFF
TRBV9 CASSVAESGNTIYF
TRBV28 CASSSGLAEQFF
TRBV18 CASSPRGQSEKLFF
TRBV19 CASSISENQPQHF
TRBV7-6 CASSLQRGNGYTF
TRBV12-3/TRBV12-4 CASSLAGQAPLHF
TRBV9 CASSVLQGGTGELFF
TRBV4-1 CASSQGLLSNDRGPFF
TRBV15 CATSRPWANEQFF
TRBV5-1 CASSSGQDNNSPLHF
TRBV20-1 CSATRDEQFF
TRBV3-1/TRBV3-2 CASSQTGSSGNTIYF